This TCR beta chain was sequenced for a study of radiotherapy plus CTLA-4 blockade in lung cancer. Germline V CDR1 and CDR2: MDHEN, SYDVKM. The CDR3 has 18 residues. V dropped 1 base and J dropped 0 bases, with 19 bases sitting between them. Profiling relied on immunoSEQ multiplex PCR, and the TCRdb table lists in-frame clones only, not all of them. The data hold some 73,000 clones, with around 80% observed a single time. The receptor was derived from a human donor with non-small cell lung cancer who had stable disease on radiotherapy plus ipilimumab. The genes are TRBV28 and TRBJ2-7; D might be TRBD2 (5 bases). The sample in question was peripheral blood, obtained from a patient treated with radiotherapy plus ipilimumab. CDR3 in amino acids: CASSLSPGLGASSYEQYF. The CDR3 nucleotides are TGTGCCAGCAGTTTATCCCCTGGACTGGGCGCCAGCTCCTACGAGCAGTACTTC.